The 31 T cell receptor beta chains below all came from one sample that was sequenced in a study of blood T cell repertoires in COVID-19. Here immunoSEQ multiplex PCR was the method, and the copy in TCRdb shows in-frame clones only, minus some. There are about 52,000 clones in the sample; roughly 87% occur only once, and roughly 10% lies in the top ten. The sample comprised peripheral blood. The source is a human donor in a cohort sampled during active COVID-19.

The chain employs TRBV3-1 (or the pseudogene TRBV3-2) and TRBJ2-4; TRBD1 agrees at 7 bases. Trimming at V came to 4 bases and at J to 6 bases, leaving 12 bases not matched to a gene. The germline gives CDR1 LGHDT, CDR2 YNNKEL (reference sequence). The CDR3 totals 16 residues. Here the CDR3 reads CASSPGQPGGLNIQYF. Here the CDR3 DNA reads TGTGCCAGCAGCCCGGGACAGCCCGGAGGCTTAAACATTCAGTACTTC.

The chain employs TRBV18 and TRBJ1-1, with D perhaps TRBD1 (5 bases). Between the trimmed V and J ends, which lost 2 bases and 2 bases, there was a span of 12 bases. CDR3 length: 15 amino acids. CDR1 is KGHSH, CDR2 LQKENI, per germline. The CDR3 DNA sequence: TGTGCCAGCTCACCAGTTTCAGGGCAAAACACTGAAGCTTTCTTT. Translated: CASSPVSGQNTEAFF. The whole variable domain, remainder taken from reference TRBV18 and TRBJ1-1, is NAGVMQNPRHLVRRRGQEARLRCSPMKGHSHVYWYRQLPEEGLKFMVYLQKENIIDESGMPKERFSAEFPKEGPSILRIQQVVRGDSAAYFCASSPVSGQNTEAFFGQGTRLTVV.

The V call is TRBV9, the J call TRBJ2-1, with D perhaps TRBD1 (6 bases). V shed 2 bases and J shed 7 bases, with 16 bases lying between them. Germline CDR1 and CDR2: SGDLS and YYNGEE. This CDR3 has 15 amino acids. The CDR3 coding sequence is TGTGCCAGCAGCGTTGCAGGGGCCGCGAGGAATGAGCAGTTCTTC. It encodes CASSVAGAARNEQFF.

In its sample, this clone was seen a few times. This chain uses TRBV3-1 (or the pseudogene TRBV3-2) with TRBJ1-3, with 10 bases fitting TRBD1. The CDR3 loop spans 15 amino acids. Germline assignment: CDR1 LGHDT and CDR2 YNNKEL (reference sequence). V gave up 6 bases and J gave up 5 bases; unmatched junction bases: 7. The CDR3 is CASSRSGQGRNTIYF. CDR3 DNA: TGTGCCAGCAGTCGCTCGGGACAGGGGAGAAACACCATATATTTT.

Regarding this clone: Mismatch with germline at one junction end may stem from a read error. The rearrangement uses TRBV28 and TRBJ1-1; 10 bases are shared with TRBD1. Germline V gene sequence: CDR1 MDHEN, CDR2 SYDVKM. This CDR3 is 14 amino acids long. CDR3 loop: CASSKGQGNSEAFF. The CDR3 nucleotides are TGTGCCAGCAGTAAGGGACAGGGGAACTCTGAAGCTTTCTTT.

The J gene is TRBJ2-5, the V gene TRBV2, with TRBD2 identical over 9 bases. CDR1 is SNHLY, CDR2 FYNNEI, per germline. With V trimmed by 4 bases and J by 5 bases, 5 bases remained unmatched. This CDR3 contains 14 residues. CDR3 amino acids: CASSGTTSGETQYF. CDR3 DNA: TGTGCCAGCAGTGGTACTACTAGCGGGGAGACCCAGTACTTC. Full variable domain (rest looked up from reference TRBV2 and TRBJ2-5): EPEVTQTPSHQVTQMGQEVILRCVPISNHLYFYWYRQILGQKVEFLVSFYNNEISEKSEIFDDQFSVERPDGSNFTLKIRSTKLEDSAMYFCASSGTTSGETQYFGPGTRLLVL.

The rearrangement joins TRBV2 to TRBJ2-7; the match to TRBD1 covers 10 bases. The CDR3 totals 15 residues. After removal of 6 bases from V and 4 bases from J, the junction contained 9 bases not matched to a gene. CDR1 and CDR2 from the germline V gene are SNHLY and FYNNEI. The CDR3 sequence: CASRFGQGGRYEQYF. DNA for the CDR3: TGTGCCAGCAGATTCGGACAGGGGGGCCGATACGAGCAGTACTTC.

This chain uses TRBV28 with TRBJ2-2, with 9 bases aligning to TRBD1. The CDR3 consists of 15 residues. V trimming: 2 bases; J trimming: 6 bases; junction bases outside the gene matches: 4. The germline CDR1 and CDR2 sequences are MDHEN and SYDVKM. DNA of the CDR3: TGTGCCAGCAGTTTAAACAGGGGGCGATCCGGGGAGCTGTTTTTT. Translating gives CASSLNRGRSGELFF.

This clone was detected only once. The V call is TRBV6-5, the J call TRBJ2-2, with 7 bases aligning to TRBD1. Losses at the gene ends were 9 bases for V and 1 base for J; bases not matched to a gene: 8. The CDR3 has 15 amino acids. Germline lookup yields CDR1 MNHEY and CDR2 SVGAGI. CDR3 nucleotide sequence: TGTGCCAGGAATTGGGACAGTGAGAACACCGGGGAGCTGTTTTTT. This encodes CARNWDSENTGELFF.

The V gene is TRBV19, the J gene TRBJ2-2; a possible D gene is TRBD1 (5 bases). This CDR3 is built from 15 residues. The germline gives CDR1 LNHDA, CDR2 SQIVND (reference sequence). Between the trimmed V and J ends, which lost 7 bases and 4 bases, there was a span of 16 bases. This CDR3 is CASKVGDGGTGELFF. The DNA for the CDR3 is TGTGCCAGTAAAGTAGGGGATGGTGGCACCGGGGAGCTGTTTTTT.

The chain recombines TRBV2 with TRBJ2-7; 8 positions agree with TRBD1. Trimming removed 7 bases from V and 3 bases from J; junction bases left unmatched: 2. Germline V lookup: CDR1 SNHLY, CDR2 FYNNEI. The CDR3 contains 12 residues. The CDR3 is CASTDRDYEQYF. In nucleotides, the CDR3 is TGTGCCAGCACGGACAGGGACTACGAGCAGTACTTC.

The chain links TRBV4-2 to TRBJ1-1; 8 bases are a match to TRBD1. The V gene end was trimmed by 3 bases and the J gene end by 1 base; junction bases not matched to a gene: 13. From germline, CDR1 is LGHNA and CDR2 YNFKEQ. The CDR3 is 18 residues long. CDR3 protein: CASSQSSRGLFANTEAFF. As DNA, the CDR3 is TGTGCCAGCAGCCAGTCTTCCAGGGGGCTTTTCGCGAACACTGAAGCTTTCTTT.

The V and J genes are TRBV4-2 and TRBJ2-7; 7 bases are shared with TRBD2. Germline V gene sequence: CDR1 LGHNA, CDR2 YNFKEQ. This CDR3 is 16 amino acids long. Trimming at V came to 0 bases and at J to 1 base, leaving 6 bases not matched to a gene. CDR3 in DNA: TGTGCCAGCAGCCAAGAGGGGACTACCTTATCCTACGAGCAGTACTTC. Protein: CASSQEGTTLSYEQYF.

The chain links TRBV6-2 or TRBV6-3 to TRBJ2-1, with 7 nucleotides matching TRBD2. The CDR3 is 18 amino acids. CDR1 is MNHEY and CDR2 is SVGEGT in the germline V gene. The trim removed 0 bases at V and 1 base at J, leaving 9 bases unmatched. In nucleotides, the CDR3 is TGTGCCAGCAGTTACTCGAGGTTTGCGGGAGTTTCCTACAATGAGCAGTTCTTC. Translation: CASSYSRFAGVSYNEQFF.

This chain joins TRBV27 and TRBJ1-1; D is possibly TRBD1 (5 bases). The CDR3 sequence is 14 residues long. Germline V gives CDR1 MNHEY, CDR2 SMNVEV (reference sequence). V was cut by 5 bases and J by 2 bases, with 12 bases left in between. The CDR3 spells CASSEDRINTEAFF. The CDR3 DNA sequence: TGTGCCAGCAGTGAAGACAGAATAAACACTGAAGCTTTCTTT.

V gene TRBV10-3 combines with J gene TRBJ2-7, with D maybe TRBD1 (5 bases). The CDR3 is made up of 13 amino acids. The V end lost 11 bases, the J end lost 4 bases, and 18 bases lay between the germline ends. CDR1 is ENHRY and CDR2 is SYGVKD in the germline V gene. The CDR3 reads CAADPGPLYEQYF. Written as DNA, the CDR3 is TGTGCCGCAGACCCAGGGCCCCTGTACGAGCAGTACTTC.

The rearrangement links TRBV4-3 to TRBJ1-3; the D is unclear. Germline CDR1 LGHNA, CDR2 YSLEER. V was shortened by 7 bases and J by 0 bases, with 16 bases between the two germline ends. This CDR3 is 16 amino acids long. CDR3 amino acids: CASTADWAFSGNTIYF. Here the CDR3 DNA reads TGCGCCAGCACGGCAGATTGGGCTTTCTCTGGAAACACCATATATTTT.

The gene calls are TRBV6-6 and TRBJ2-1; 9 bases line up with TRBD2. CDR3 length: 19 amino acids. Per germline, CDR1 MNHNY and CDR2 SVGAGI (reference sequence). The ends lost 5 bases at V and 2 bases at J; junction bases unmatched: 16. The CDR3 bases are TGTGCCAGCAGTCACCCCCAGGGAGTGGCTAGCGGGGCCTACAATGAGCAGTTCTTC. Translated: CASSHPQGVASGAYNEQFF.

DNA for the CDR3: TGTGCCAGTAGTATCCAACATGCGACACAACTCAATCAGCCCCAGCATTTT. It encodes CASSIQHATQLNQPQHF. This chain connects TRBV19 to TRBJ1-5; D ambiguous. V was shortened by 3 bases and J by 3 bases, with 18 bases between the two germline ends. In germline, CDR1 is LNHDA, CDR2 SQIVND (reference sequence). The CDR3 length is 17 residues.

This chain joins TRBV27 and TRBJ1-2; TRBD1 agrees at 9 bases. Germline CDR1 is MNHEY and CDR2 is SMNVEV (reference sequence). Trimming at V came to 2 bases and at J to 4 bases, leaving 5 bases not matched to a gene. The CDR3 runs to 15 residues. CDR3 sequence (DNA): TGTGCCAGCAGTTTAAGTGACAGGGGGACCTATGGCTACACCTTC. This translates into CASSLSDRGTYGYTF.

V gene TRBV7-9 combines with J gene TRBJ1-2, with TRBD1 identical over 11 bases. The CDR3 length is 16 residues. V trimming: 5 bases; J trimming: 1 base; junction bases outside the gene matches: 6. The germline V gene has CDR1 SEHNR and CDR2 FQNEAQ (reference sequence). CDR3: CASSAGQGAINYGYTF. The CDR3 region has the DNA TGTGCCAGCAGCGCCGGACAGGGGGCGATTAACTATGGCTACACCTTC.

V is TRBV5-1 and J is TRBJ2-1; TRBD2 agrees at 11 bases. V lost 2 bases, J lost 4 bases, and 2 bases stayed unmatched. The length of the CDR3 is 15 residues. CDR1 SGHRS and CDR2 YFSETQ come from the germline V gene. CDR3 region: CASSFSGRAYNEQFF. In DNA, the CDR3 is TGCGCCAGCAGCTTTAGCGGGAGGGCATACAATGAGCAGTTCTTC.

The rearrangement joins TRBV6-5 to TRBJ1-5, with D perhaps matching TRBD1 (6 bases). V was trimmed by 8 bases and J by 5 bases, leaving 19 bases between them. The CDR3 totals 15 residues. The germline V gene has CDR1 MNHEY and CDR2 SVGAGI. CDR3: CASRRGAGFDQPQHF. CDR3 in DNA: TGTGCCAGCCGTCGGGGGGCAGGTTTTGATCAGCCCCAGCATTTT.

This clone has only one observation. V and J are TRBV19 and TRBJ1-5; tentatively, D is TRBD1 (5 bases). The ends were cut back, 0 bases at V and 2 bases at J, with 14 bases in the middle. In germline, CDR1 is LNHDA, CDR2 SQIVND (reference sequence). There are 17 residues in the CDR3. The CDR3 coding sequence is TGTGCCAGTAGTATAGACAGGGATAGACATGGCAATCAGCCCCAGCATTTT. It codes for CASSIDRDRHGNQPQHF.

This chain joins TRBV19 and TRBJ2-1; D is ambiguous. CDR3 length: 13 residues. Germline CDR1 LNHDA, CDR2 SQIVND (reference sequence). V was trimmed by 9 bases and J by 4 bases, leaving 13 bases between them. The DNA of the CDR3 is TGTGCCAGCCGGCTGGGCTATTACAATGAGCAGTTCTTC. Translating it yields CASRLGYYNEQFF.

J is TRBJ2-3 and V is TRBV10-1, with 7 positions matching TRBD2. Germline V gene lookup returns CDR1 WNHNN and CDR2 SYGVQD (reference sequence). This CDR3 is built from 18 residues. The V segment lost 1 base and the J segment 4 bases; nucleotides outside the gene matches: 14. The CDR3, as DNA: TGCGCCAGCAGTGAGTGGTCTAGCGGAGGAGGAGGGCCAGATACGCAGTATTTT. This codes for CASSEWSSGGGGPDTQYF.

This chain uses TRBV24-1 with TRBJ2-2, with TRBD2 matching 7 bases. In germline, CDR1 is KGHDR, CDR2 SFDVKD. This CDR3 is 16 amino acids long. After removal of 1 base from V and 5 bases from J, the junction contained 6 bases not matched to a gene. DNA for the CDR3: TGTGCCACCAGTGATTTCGGGGGGACTGTGACCGGGGAGCTGTTTTTT. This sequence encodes CATSDFGGTVTGELFF.

The CDR3 nucleotides read TGTGCCAGTACCATGGGGACTATCACTGAAGCTTTCTTT. It translates to CASTMGTITEAFF. The rearrangement joins TRBV19 to TRBJ1-1; a possible D gene is TRBD1 (5 bases). CDR1 LNHDA and CDR2 SQIVND come from the germline V gene (reference sequence). The CDR3 runs to 13 residues. V was cut by 7 bases and J by 4 bases, with 13 bases left in between. Using reference TRBV19 and TRBJ1-1 for the parts outside the CDR3, the full variable domain is DGGITQSPKYLFRKEGQNVTLSCEQNLNHDAMYWYRQDPGQGLRLIYYSQIVNDFQKGDIAEGYSVSREKKESFPLTVTSAQKNPTAFYLCASTMGTITEAFFGQGTRLTVV.

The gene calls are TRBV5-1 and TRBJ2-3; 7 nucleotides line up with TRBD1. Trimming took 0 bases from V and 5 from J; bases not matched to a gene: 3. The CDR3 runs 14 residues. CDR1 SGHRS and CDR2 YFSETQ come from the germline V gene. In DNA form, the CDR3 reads TGCGCCAGCAGCTTGGTCCAGGGGGAAGATACGCAGTATTTT. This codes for CASSLVQGEDTQYF.

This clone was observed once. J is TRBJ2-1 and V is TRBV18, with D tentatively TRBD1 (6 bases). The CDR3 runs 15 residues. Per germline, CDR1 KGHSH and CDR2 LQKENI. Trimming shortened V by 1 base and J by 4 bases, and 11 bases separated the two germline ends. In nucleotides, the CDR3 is TGTGCCAGCTCACCACGTTCGGGGACATACAATGAGCAGTTCTTC. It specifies CASSPRSGTYNEQFF. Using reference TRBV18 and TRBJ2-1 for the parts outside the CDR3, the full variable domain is NAGVMQNPRHLVRRRGQEARLRCSPMKGHSHVYWYRQLPEEGLKFMVYLQKENIIDESGMPKERFSAEFPKEGPSILRIQQVVRGDSAAYFCASSPRSGTYNEQFFGPGTRLTVL.

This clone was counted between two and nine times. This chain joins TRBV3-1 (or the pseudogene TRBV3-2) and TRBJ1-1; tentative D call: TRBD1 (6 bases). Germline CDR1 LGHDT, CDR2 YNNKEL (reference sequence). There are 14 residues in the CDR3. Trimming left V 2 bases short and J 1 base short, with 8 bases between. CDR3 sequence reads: CASSQRDKNTEAFF. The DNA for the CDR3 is TGTGCCAGCAGCCAACGGGACAAGAACACTGAAGCTTTCTTT.